Presented here are 21 T cell receptor beta chains from one specimen sequenced in a study of T cells in Graves' hyperthyroidism and ophthalmopathy (dated by TCRdb to between 2018 and 2021). The receptor library was made with multiplex PCR. Sequencing was performed on an Illumina HiSeq 2000. The TCR beta CDR3 regions were amplified from RNA transcripts. The first round of RT-PCR for the TCR CDR3 was performed with the HTBI primer set and the Qiagen OneStep RT-PCR kit. TCRdb reanalyzed the raw reads on its own, using fastp at Q25 for trimming and MiXCR for clone calling, and kept in-frame beta chains. Rows matching on CDR3 protein sequence are summarized as one entry with the most common DNA and genes. In all, the sample holds more than 500,000 distinct CDR3 sequences, and about 16% of those were seen once. The ten largest clones add up to 29% of the sample. Source material: blood. These receptors all come from a woman aged 25 to 39 with Graves' ophthalmopathy.

The chain couples TRBV7-2 to TRBJ1-1, with D hard to call. Trimming took 5 bases from V and 8 from J, leaving 12 bases between them. Germline values: CDR1 SGHTA, CDR2 FQGNSA. The CDR3 sequence is 12 residues long. The CDR3 coding sequence is TGTGCCAGCAGCCCAGACATAGGAGAAGCTTTCTTT. Translation gives CASSPDIGEAFF.

This clonotype was recorded at least ten times. The rearrangement uses TRBV3-1 and TRBJ2-7, with 13 nucleotides matching TRBD2. V lost 5 bases, J lost 3 bases, and 4 bases stayed unmatched. Per the germline V gene, CDR1 is LGHDT and CDR2 is YNNKEL (reference sequence). This CDR3 has 15 residues. For the CDR3, the DNA is TGTGCCAGCAGCTCCCGGACTAGCGGGGGCTACGAGCAGTACTTC. Translated: CASSSRTSGGYEQYF.

This clonotype was picked up a small number of times. The rearrangement joins TRBV10-1 to TRBJ2-1; D not certain. V was pared by 3 bases and J by 9 bases, with 6 bases between. The V gene's germline CDR1 is WNHNN and CDR2 SYGVQD (reference sequence). This CDR3 contains 11 residues. This chain's CDR3 is CASSETIEQFF. CDR3 DNA: TGCGCCAGCAGTGAAACAATTGAGCAGTTCTTC.

This clonotype was observed at least ten times. J is TRBJ2-1 and V is TRBV7-2; D gene ambiguous. CDR1 is SGHTA, CDR2 FQGNSA, per germline. This CDR3 region has 12 residues. V dropped 5 bases and J dropped 12 bases, with 14 bases sitting between them. The CDR3 sequence: CASSADLYSQFF. CDR3 DNA: TGTGCCAGCAGCGCTGACCTCTACTCGCAGTTCTTC.

There are a few counts of this clonotype. V gene TRBV5-8 combines with J gene TRBJ1-1, with 9 bases matching TRBD1. This CDR3 spans 15 amino acids. The germline V gene encodes CDR1 SGHTS and CDR2 YDEGEE. The trim removed 3 bases at V and 9 bases at J, leaving 12 bases unmatched. In DNA, the CDR3 is TGTGCCAGCAGCTACCCTCCCGGGACAGGGAAAAAAGCTTTCTTT. As protein: CASSYPPGTGKKAFF.

This clonotype occurred a few times. The gene calls are TRBV20-1 and TRBJ2-1; D may be TRBD1 (6 bases). Germline loops: CDR1 DFQATT, CDR2 SNEGSKA (reference sequence). The CDR3 consists of 14 residues. With 0 bases removed from V and 4 bases from J, the gap between germline ends came to 10 bases. The CDR3 here is CSARDGGLYNEQFF. CDR3 bases: TGCAGTGCTAGAGATGGGGGCCTTTACAATGAGCAGTTCTTC.

This clonotype came up many times. The chain employs TRBV27 and TRBJ2-1; TRBD2 aligns across 9 bases. The length of the CDR3 is 14 residues. J was trimmed by 5 bases and V by 3 bases; bases with no gene match: 2. CDR1 MNHEY and CDR2 SMNVEV come from the germline V gene (reference sequence). The CDR3 DNA is TGTGCCAGCAGTTTTAGCGGGAGAAACAATGAGCAGTTCTTC. Translation: CASSFSGRNNEQFF.

This clonotype was observed many times. V gene TRBV12-3 or TRBV12-4 combines with J gene TRBJ1-5, with TRBD1 matching 7 bases. V dropped 6 bases and J dropped 6; count of bases not matched to a gene: 5. The CDR3 spans 13 residues. In nucleotides, the CDR3 is TGTGCCAGCAGCCAACAGGGGTTTCAGCCCCAGCATTTT. It codes for CASSQQGFQPQHF.

Concerning this clonotype itself: With a much larger clone just one base away, this may be a read error. The gene calls are TRBV12-3 or TRBV12-4 and TRBJ2-1; D is uncertain. The CDR3 covers 13 residues. The CDR3, as DNA: TGTGGCAGCAGTTTTCTCGCCCGGAATGAGCAGTTCTTC. It is translated as CGSSFLARNEQFF.

This rearrangement joins TRBV20-1 to TRBJ2-5; D may be TRBD1 (6 bases). Germline lookup yields CDR1 DFQATT and CDR2 SNEGSKA (reference sequence). V was pared by 1 base and J by 8 bases, with 14 bases between. CDR3 length: 13 residues. CDR3 coding DNA: TGCAGTGCTAGAGTGACAGGTTCGATAACCCAGTACTTC. Amino acids: CSARVTGSITQYF.

In this sample, this clonotype turned up a few times. CDR3: CSASPRLYNEQFF. Written as DNA, the CDR3 is TGCAGTGCTAGTCCTCGCCTCTACAATGAGCAGTTCTTC. The rearrangement joins TRBV20-1 to TRBJ2-1; no clear D gene. Trimming pared 3 bases from V and 3 bases from J, leaving 9 bases between. Germline V gene sequence: CDR1 DFQATT, CDR2 SNEGSKA (reference sequence). The CDR3 runs to 13 residues.

This clonotype was observed a handful of times. The chain has TRBV29-1 and TRBJ1-2; D is ambiguous. The CDR3 sequence is 15 residues long. V was trimmed by 2 bases and J by 3 bases, leaving 16 bases between them. CDR1 SQVTM and CDR2 ANQGSEA come from the germline V gene. The CDR3 here is CSVESLLDAYYGYTF. CDR3 sequence (DNA): TGCAGCGTTGAATCTTTATTAGACGCATACTATGGCTACACCTTC.

Many counts were recorded for this clonotype. The chain carries TRBV2 and TRBJ1-1; TRBD1 agrees at 8 bases. Germline trimming cut 10 bases from V and 4 bases from J; bases unmatched to any gene: 17. The CDR3 is 16 amino acids. In germline, CDR1 is SNHLY, CDR2 FYNNEI. The CDR3: CAKRLIQGAGGTEAFF. The DNA of the CDR3 is TGTGCCAAGCGGCTTATTCAGGGGGCTGGGGGCACTGAAGCTTTCTTT.

For this clonotype: A much larger clone differs from this one at a single base, so this may be a read error. The V and J genes are TRBV20-1 and TRBJ2-7; D gene ambiguous. The J call may be faulty, since TRBJ2-1 better matches the DNA end. Germline V lookup: CDR1 DFQATT, CDR2 SNEGSKA (reference sequence). The CDR3 is 12 amino acids. The CDR3 bases are TGCAGTGCTAGTGGGCAGAACTACGAGCAGTTCTTC. Translating it yields CSASGQNYEQFF.

The rearrangement uses TRBV14 and TRBJ2-7, with TRBD2 identical over 13 bases. CDR3 length equals 17 residues. Germline CDR1 reads SGHDN; CDR2 reads FVKESK. V lost 0 bases to trimming and J lost 1 base; unmatched junction nucleotides: 3. The CDR3 bases are TGTGCCAGCAGCCAAGACGGACTAGCGGGAGTATCCTACGAGCAGTACTTC. It is translated as CASSQDGLAGVSYEQYF.

This clonotype occurred a few times. V usage is TRBV6-2 or TRBV6-3 and J usage is TRBJ2-7; TRBD2 aligns across 15 bases. V shed 6 bases, J shed 3 bases, and the junction held 6 bases outside the gene matches. Germline CDR1 is MNHEY and CDR2 is SVGEGT. The CDR3 spans 16 residues. This chain's CDR3 is CASRGLAGGPIYEQYF. DNA for the CDR3: TGTGCCAGCAGAGGACTAGCGGGAGGGCCAATCTACGAGCAGTACTTC.

This chain joins TRBV3-1 and TRBJ1-6; D call uncertain. Germline CDR1 is LGHDT and CDR2 is YNNKEL (reference sequence). With 1 base removed from V and 2 bases from J, the gap between germline ends came to 9 bases. The CDR3 spans 16 residues. The CDR3 DNA sequence: TGTGCCAGCAGCCAAGGAGGCATCACCTATAATTCACCCCTCCACTTT. Residues: CASSQGGITYNSPLHF.

At least ten counts were recorded for this clonotype. The gene calls are TRBV7-3 and TRBJ2-3, with 11 bases matching TRBD2. With V trimmed by 4 bases and J by 6 bases, 9 bases remained unmatched. CDR1 is SGHTA, CDR2 FQGTGA, per germline. The CDR3 covers 16 residues. The CDR3: CASSSGTSGDGDTQYF. The CDR3 DNA reads as TGTGCCAGCAGCTCCGGGACTAGCGGAGACGGGGATACGCAGTATTTT.

This clonotype was found many times. V is TRBV27 and J is TRBJ2-5; TRBD1 might be the D (6 bases). The CDR3 length is 15 residues. Germline CDR1 and CDR2: MNHEY and SMNVEV (reference sequence). V was trimmed by 1 base and J by 0 bases, leaving 9 bases between them. DNA of the CDR3: TGTGCCAGCAGTTTATTGGCAGGGGACCAAGAGACCCAGTACTTC. This translates into CASSLLAGDQETQYF.

This clonotype occurred many times. V usage is TRBV7-6 and J usage is TRBJ2-3; TRBD1 matches at 10 bases. Germline CDR1 SGHVS, CDR2 FNYEAQ. The CDR3 loop spans 16 amino acids. Trimming removed 3 bases from V and 1 base from J; junction bases left unmatched: 4. CDR3 DNA sequence: TGTGCCAGCAGCTTGGCCGGACAGGGGGGCACAGATACGCAGTATTTT. Its translation is CASSLAGQGGTDTQYF.

On this clonotype itself: An end of the junction does not agree with germline; a read error may underlie this. This chain links TRBV7-7 with TRBJ2-7; tentatively, D is TRBD2 (6 bases). The CDR3 runs to 14 residues. CDR1 is SSHAT, CDR2 FNYEAQ, per germline (reference sequence). CDR3 residues: CASTNPPGLREQYF. Written as DNA, the CDR3 is TGTGCTAGCACCAACCCGCCGGGACTTCGCGAGCAGTACTTC.